This T cell receptor (beta chain) was retrieved from a study of PD-1 blockade in classical Hodgkin lymphoma. The germline V and J ends were trimmed by 11 bases and 7 bases, with 17 bases remaining between them. The CDR3 has 13 residues. Per the germline V gene, CDR1 is MDHEN and CDR2 is SYDVKM. This clone came up once. The antigen remains unidentified. TCRdb's copy holds only in-frame clones and misses some; the assay was immunoSEQ multiplex PCR. The sample carries some 30,000 clones, roughly 80% recorded once. General study points: Baseline TCR diversity was reportedly lower in newly diagnosed patients than in healthy donors. It was reported as lower still in relapsed/refractory patients. Complete responders' diversity at baseline resembled that of newly diagnosed patients. Why the repertoires differ is still unclear, perhaps disease activity or prior therapy. With CD4+ cells, TCR diversity rose significantly by C4D1, but not with CD8+ cells.

Time point reported: cycle 4 day 1 (C4D1), after more than five weeks of nivolumab. Brentuximab vedotin exposure varied, and every patient relapsed after autologous stem cell transplantation. The specimen comprised peripheral blood mononuclear cells (PBMCs), sampled before the fourth cycle of nivolumab. The sequence came from a human donor with classical Hodgkin lymphoma. The chain joins TRBV28 to TRBJ1-4; possible D gene TRBD1, 6 bases. As DNA, the CDR3 is TGTGCCGTCGGGGGCCCGATCATTGAAAAACTGTTTTTT. Its protein is CAVGGPIIEKLFF.